These 13 T cell receptor beta chains were all obtained from the same sample, sequenced in a study of cytomegalovirus exposure and HLA in healthy donors. Amplification used 60 Vbeta primers and 13 Jbeta primers. The method was immunoSEQ multiplex PCR; TCRdb's version includes in-frame clones alone and lacks a portion of them. Its table records 65,000 to 95,000 clones. Sequences were obtained from PBMCs. The receptors shown here come from a woman aged 55 to 70 in good health and CMV-seronegative.

The chain is built from TRBV4-1 and TRBJ2-3; TRBD2 matches at 8 bases. CDR1 is MGHRA, CDR2 YSYEKL, per germline. The CDR3 consists of 15 residues. The trim removed 4 bases at V and 1 base at J, leaving 4 bases unmatched. The CDR3 here is CASSPSGGGTDTQYF. Here the CDR3 DNA reads TGCGCCAGCAGCCCCTCCGGGGGGGGCACAGATACGCAGTATTTT.

The chain links TRBV7-3 to TRBJ2-1; 8 positions match TRBD2. The CDR3 extends over 16 amino acids. With V trimmed by 3 bases and J by 6 bases, 10 bases remained unmatched. Germline CDR1 reads SGHTA; CDR2 reads FQGTGA. CDR3 sequence reads: CASSLTPSGSGNEQFF. For the CDR3, the DNA is TGTGCCAGCAGCTTGACCCCTAGCGGGTCCGGCAATGAGCAGTTCTTC.

The chain links TRBV6-5 to TRBJ2-1; D is possibly TRBD1 (5 bases). Per germline, CDR1 MNHEY and CDR2 SVGAGI. V gave up 0 bases and J gave up 6 bases, with 6 bases separating them. The CDR3 consists of 13 residues. CDR3 residues: CASSYSRGNEQFF. The CDR3 DNA reads TGTGCCAGCAGTTACTCTAGGGGCAATGAGCAGTTCTTC.

The J gene is TRBJ2-3, the V gene TRBV6-4, with D possibly being TRBD2 (6 bases). Between the trimmed V and J ends, which lost 4 bases and 4 bases, there was a span of 9 bases. The CDR3 loop spans 13 amino acids. From germline, CDR1 is MRHNA and CDR2 SNTAGT. CDR3 loop: CASSGGDADTQYF. The CDR3 DNA is TGTGCCAGCAGTGGCGGGGACGCAGATACGCAGTATTTT.

This chain connects TRBV10-3 to TRBJ2-1; 8 nucleotides agree with TRBD2. Germline V gene sequence: CDR1 ENHRY, CDR2 SYGVKD. The CDR3 covers 16 residues. V trimming: 0 bases; J trimming: 7 bases; junction bases outside the gene matches: 8. The CDR3: CAISESYSGVPNEQFF. The DNA for the CDR3 is TGTGCCATCAGTGAGTCCTATAGCGGGGTGCCTAATGAGCAGTTCTTC.

The chain links TRBV19 to TRBJ2-1; TRBD2 matches 12 bases. The CDR3 totals 15 residues. Germline V gene data show CDR1 as LNHDA and CDR2 as SQIVND (reference sequence). V dropped 5 bases and J dropped 5; count of bases not matched to a gene: 4. CDR3 DNA: TGTGCCAGTAGTTTACTAGCGGGAGGAAACAATGAGCAGTTCTTC. Protein product: CASSLLAGGNNEQFF.

The chain couples TRBV10-3 to TRBJ1-6; TRBD1 is a possible D gene (5 bases). CDR3 length: 14 amino acids. V was shortened by 6 bases and J by 5 bases, with 11 bases between the two germline ends. Germline V gene lookup returns CDR1 ENHRY and CDR2 SYGVKD. The CDR3 DNA is TGTGCCATCAGGGAAGGGACTCATAATTCACCCCTCCACTTT. Amino acid sequence: CAIREGTHNSPLHF.

V is TRBV19 and J is TRBJ1-4, with D possibly being TRBD1 (5 bases). This CDR3 has 14 residues. Trimming pared 6 bases from V and 5 bases from J, leaving 13 bases between. CDR1 LNHDA and CDR2 SQIVND come from the germline V gene (reference sequence). CDR3 bases: TGTGCCAGTAGAACCGGGACTACAAATGAAAAACTGTTTTTT. Amino acid sequence: CASRTGTTNEKLFF.

The chain employs TRBV14 and TRBJ2-7, with TRBD2 matching over 13 bases. The CDR3 spans 16 residues. Trimming removed 4 bases from V and 0 bases from J; junction bases left unmatched: 3. Germline V gene sequence: CDR1 SGHDN, CDR2 FVKESK. The CDR3 sequence is CASSPGLAGSSYEQYF. CDR3 bases: TGTGCCAGCAGCCCGGGACTAGCGGGGAGCTCCTACGAGCAGTACTTC.

J is TRBJ2-3 and V is TRBV9, with TRBD2 as a possible D gene (6 bases). In germline, CDR1 is SGDLS, CDR2 YYNGEE. Trimming cost V 0 bases and J 2 bases, with 10 bases left between them. The CDR3 spans 15 residues. CDR3 loop: CASSVVGLFTDTQYF. In DNA form, the CDR3 reads TGTGCCAGCAGCGTAGTGGGACTGTTCACAGATACGCAGTATTTT.

This chain uses TRBV7-9 with TRBJ2-3; no firm D call. Germline values: CDR1 SEHNR, CDR2 FQNEAQ (reference sequence). CDR3 length equals 15 residues. V was clipped by 1 base and J by 1 base, with 9 bases between them. CDR3 bases: TGTGCCAGCAGCTTAGGGGCAGACCGCACAGATACGCAGTATTTT. Translation gives CASSLGADRTDTQYF.

The CDR3 loop reads CASSLAATSGGSSYNEQFF. CDR3 nucleotide sequence: TGTGCCAGCAGCTTAGCGGCGACTAGCGGGGGTAGCTCCTACAATGAGCAGTTCTTC. This chain joins TRBV7-9 and TRBJ2-7; TRBD2 agrees at 12 bases. The last part of the DNA fits TRBJ2-1 better; the J call may be wrong. Per germline, CDR1 SEHNR and CDR2 FQNEAQ (reference sequence). The CDR3 spans 19 residues.

About this clone itself: At one end the junction does not follow the germline gene, possibly because of a read error. The sample carries other DNA sequences with the same CDR3. The chain recombines TRBV5-1 with TRBJ2-5; TRBD1 might be the D (6 bases). Germline CDR1 reads SGHRS; CDR2 reads YFSETQ. This CDR3 contains 17 residues. Written as DNA, the CDR3 is TGCGCCAGTAGCTTGGGGTCTAGGACAGTCTACCAAGAGACCCAGTACTTC. Its translation is CASSLGSRTVYQETQYF.